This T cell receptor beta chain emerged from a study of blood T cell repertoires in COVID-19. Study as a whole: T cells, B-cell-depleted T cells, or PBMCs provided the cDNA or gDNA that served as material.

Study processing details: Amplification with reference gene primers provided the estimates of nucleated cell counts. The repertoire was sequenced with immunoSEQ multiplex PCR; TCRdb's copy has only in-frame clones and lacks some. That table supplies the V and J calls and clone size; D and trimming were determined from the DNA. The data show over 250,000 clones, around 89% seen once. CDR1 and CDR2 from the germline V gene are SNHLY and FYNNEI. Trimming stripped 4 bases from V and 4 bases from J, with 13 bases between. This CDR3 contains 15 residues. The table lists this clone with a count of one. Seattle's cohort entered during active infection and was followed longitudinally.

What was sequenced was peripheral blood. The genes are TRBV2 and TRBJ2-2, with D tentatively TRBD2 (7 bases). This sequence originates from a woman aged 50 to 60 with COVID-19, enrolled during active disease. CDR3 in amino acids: CASSGGGPATGELFF. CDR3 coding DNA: TGTGCCAGCAGTGGGGGGGGGCCAGCCACCGGGGAGCTGTTTTTT.